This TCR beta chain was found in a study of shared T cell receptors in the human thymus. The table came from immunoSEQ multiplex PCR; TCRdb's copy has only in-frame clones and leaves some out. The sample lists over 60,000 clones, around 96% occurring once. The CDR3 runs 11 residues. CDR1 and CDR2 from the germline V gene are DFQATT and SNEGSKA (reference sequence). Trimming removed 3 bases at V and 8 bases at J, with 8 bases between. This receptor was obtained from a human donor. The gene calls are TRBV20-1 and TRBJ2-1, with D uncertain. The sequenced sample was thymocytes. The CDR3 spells CSASYLHEQFF. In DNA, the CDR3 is TGCAGTGCTAGTTACCTACATGAGCAGTTCTTC.